This TCR beta chain was profiled in a study of shared clonotypes between healthy human individuals. Clones were sequenced by immunoSEQ multiplex PCR, and TCRdb holds only the in-frame ones, with some missing. The data show over 2 million clones, with 95% seen just once and more than 0.1% held by the top ten. V was clipped by 0 bases and J by 5 bases; unmatched bases: 3. Germline CDR1 SGHAT, CDR2 FQNNGV. The CDR3 loop spans 14 amino acids. Negatively enriched CD4+ T cells were divided by CD45RA into naive and memory. As regards this clone: This same CDR3 is encoded by further DNA sequences in the sample.

The V call is TRBV11-2, the J call TRBJ2-5; TRBD1 matches 7 bases. The clonotype originates from a young man in good health. Sequencing was done on a sample of naive CD4+ T cells sorted from blood. The subset was: CD45RA+ positively selected. CDR3 bases: TGTGCCAGCAGCTTAGAGGGCAGGGGGGAGACCCAGTACTTC. Translation: CASSLEGRGETQYF.